Listed here are 17 T cell receptor beta chains from one sample, sequenced in a study of OX40 agonist ivuxolimab in advanced cancers. The method was immunoSEQ multiplex PCR; TCRdb's version includes in-frame clones alone and lacks a portion of them. The sample consists of 30,000 to 40,000 clones, 65% to 80% of them appearing once. The sample here was CD4+ or CD8+ T cells sorted from blood, taken in a trial of the OX40 agonist ivuxolimab. All receptors derive from an adult with an advanced solid tumor such as melanoma, head and neck, liver or kidney cancer.

The chain recombines TRBV15 with TRBJ2-1, with 12 bases matching TRBD2. Unmatched junction bases numbered 3, after V lost 5 bases and J lost 4 bases. The CDR3 spans 15 residues. Germline assignment: CDR1 LNHNV and CDR2 YYDKDF (reference sequence). CDR3 DNA sequence: TGTGCCACCAGCGGCGGGACTAGCGGGTACAATGAGCAGTTCTTC. It yields the protein CATSGGTSGYNEQFF.

The genes are TRBV9 and TRBJ2-3, with TRBD2 matching 12 bases. Germline-derived CDR1 and CDR2 are SGDLS and YYNGEE. The junction had 0 bases not matched to a gene; V was cut back by 0 bases and J by 4 bases. The CDR3 contains 15 residues. The CDR3 DNA follows: TGTGCCAGCAGCGTAGCTAGCGGGAGGGCAGATACGCAGTATTTT. Translating it yields CASSVASGRADTQYF.

V and J are TRBV7-2 and TRBJ2-1, with TRBD2 matching over 7 bases. The CDR3 totals 15 residues. V shed 1 base and J 4 bases; nucleotides not matched to a gene: 4. Germline V gene lookup returns CDR1 SGHTA and CDR2 FQGNSA. The CDR3 DNA reads TGTGCCAGCAGCTTAGGCGGGAGCCCTTACAATGAGCAGTTCTTC. Its translation is CASSLGGSPYNEQFF.

The chain couples TRBV2 to TRBJ1-5, with D tentatively TRBD1 (5 bases). CDR1 SNHLY and CDR2 FYNNEI come from the germline V gene. Deletions cut 11 bases from V and 5 bases from J, with 19 bases between. The CDR3 contains 14 residues. The CDR3 region is CAASGPRADQPQHF. The CDR3 nucleotides read TGTGCCGCCTCAGGGCCCAGGGCAGATCAGCCCCAGCATTTT.

The chain has TRBV19 and TRBJ1-2; D perhaps matches TRBD1 (6 bases). The V end was cut by 5 bases, the J end by 4 bases, with 11 bases between. CDR3 length: 13 amino acids. Per germline, CDR1 LNHDA and CDR2 SQIVND (reference sequence). CDR3 nucleotides: TGTGCCAGTAGTCACAGGGACGTCTATGGCTACACCTTC. Its protein is CASSHRDVYGYTF.

The rearrangement joins TRBV19 to TRBJ2-1; no definite D call. From germline, CDR1 is LNHDA and CDR2 SQIVND (reference sequence). Deletions cut 3 bases from V and 7 bases from J, with 7 bases between. CDR3 length: 12 residues. The CDR3 sequence: CASSIGRNEQFF. The CDR3 DNA follows: TGTGCCAGTAGTATCGGGCGAAATGAGCAGTTCTTC.

This chain uses TRBV7-2 with TRBJ1-2; D is unclear. The CDR3 totals 14 residues. Trimming cost V 1 base and J 5 bases, with 11 bases left between them. The germline gives CDR1 SGHTA, CDR2 FQGNSA. CDR3 nucleotides: TGTGCCAGCAGCTTAGTAGCGGACTCTTATGGCTACACCTTC. Amino acid sequence: CASSLVADSYGYTF.

The sample holds a few counts of this clone. CDR3 coding DNA: TGTGCCAGCAGGCTGGGACAGTGGAATTCACCCCTCCACTTT. This encodes CASRLGQWNSPLHF. The V gene is TRBV6-5, the J gene TRBJ1-6; 7 bases are shared with TRBD1. The length of the CDR3 is 14 residues. Losses at the gene ends were 6 bases for V and 7 bases for J; bases not matched to a gene: 6. Germline V CDR1 and CDR2: MNHEY, SVGAGI.

This clone came up once. This chain connects TRBV19 to TRBJ1-1; unclear D gene. The germline CDR1 and CDR2 sequences are LNHDA and SQIVND (reference sequence). The CDR3 is 14 residues long. Trimming stripped 1 base from V and 7 bases from J, with 13 bases between. The CDR3 loop is CASSIAADIGEAFF. In DNA, the CDR3 is TGTGCCAGTAGTATAGCCGCAGATATCGGTGAAGCTTTCTTT.

The V and J genes are TRBV30 and TRBJ1-6; D is perhaps TRBD1 (5 bases). V lost 1 base and J 6 bases, leaving 13 bases between the germline ends. The germline V gene encodes CDR1 GTSNPN and CDR2 SVGIG (reference sequence). The CDR3 spans 15 residues. The CDR3 nucleotides read TGTGCCTGGAGTGCCTCCGGGACCTTTAATTCACCCCTCCACTTT. Residues: CAWSASGTFNSPLHF.

The CDR3 protein is CASSPGDRENSPLHF. CDR3 coding DNA: TGCGCCAGCAGCCCCGGGGACAGGGAGAATTCACCCCTCCACTTT. The rearrangement uses TRBV5-1 and TRBJ1-6; 9 bases fit TRBD1. This CDR3 comprises 15 residues. The junction had 6 bases not matched to a gene; V was cut back by 4 bases and J by 7 bases. Germline V gives CDR1 SGHRS, CDR2 YFSETQ.

The chain is built from TRBV14 and TRBJ1-4; unclear D gene. Trimming stripped 3 bases from V and 8 bases from J, with 13 bases between. Germline assignment: CDR1 SGHDN and CDR2 FVKESK. CDR3 size: 14 residues. The CDR3 reads CASSHGRRPEKLFF. As DNA, the CDR3 is TGTGCCAGCAGCCACGGACGACGACCGGAAAAACTGTTTTTT.

V is TRBV30 and J is TRBJ2-7; TRBD1 matches at 7 bases. Looked up from germline, CDR1 is GTSNPN and CDR2 is SVGIG (reference sequence). The CDR3 consists of 13 residues. V gave up 2 bases and J gave up 3 bases; unmatched junction bases: 4. The CDR3 DNA reads TGTGCCTGGAGTAAGAACAGGGGCTACGAGCAGTACTTC. Its protein is CAWSKNRGYEQYF.

V is TRBV19 and J is TRBJ1-2; 10 bases agree with TRBD1. Trimming took 7 bases from V and 4 from J; bases not matched to a gene: 3. CDR1 and CDR2 (germline): LNHDA, SQIVND (reference sequence). The CDR3 length is 13 residues. CDR3 in amino acids: CASTWTGGYGYTF. In DNA form, the CDR3 reads TGTGCCAGTACCTGGACAGGGGGCTATGGCTACACCTTC.

J is TRBJ2-3 and V is TRBV9; 8 bases match TRBD2. Germline V gene lookup returns CDR1 SGDLS and CDR2 YYNGEE. V dropped 0 bases and J dropped 5; count of bases not matched to a gene: 2. The CDR3 loop spans 14 amino acids. The CDR3 protein is CASSVAGGKDTQYF. CDR3 nucleotide sequence: TGTGCCAGCAGCGTAGCGGGGGGGAAAGATACGCAGTATTTT.

This chain joins TRBV7-6 and TRBJ1-4, with a weak D call TRBD1 (5 bases). CDR1 is SGHVS and CDR2 is FNYEAQ in the germline V gene. With 0 bases removed from V and 8 bases from J, the gap between germline ends came to 7 bases. This CDR3 region has 13 residues. The CDR3 region has the DNA TGTGCCAGCAGCTTAGCCCAGGGCGAAAAACTGTTTTTT. This translates into CASSLAQGEKLFF.

J is TRBJ2-1 and V is TRBV11-2; 9 nucleotides align to TRBD2. CDR3 size: 19 residues. With 1 base clipped from V and 8 bases from J, the junction kept 18 bases outside the gene matches. CDR1 is SGHAT, CDR2 FQNNGV, per germline. The CDR3 region is CASSLGVAGGRGLRDEQFF. The CDR3 nucleotides are TGTGCCAGCAGCTTAGGCGTGGCTGGCGGGAGGGGCCTTAGGGATGAGCAGTTCTTC.